What follows describes a single T cell receptor (beta chain). The antigen is unknown. This sample is drawn from a study of monozygotic twins with inflammatory bowel disease. Broader study findings: TCRbeta diversity (inverse Simpson) was lower in IBD patients than in healthy co-twins. Clonotype sharing was lower in IBD patients than healthy twins, most markedly with disease activity. Backing was not found for a single strong signal or clonotype associated with IBD.

The CDR3 has 12 residues. CDR1 is KGHDR, CDR2 SFDVKD, per germline. The template switching step added UMIs that contained a 6-nucleotide sample barcode. With the 5' RACE reads reprocessed, TCRdb shows one record per CDR3 protein and no DNA. Recorded for this sample: approximately 120,000 distinct CDR3 sequences. This clonotype was obtained from a human donor with ulcerative colitis or Crohn's disease, or a healthy co-twin of an affected twin (not recorded which). The chain recombines TRBV24-1 with TRBJ1-5; the TCRdb D gene call, TRBD1, has no DNA to confirm it. The sample taken for sequencing was blood. CDR3 amino acids: CATSAGGRTQHF.